The TCR beta chain described here comes from a study of T cell changes during pregnancy in multiple sclerosis (dated by TCRdb to between 2018 and 2021). General notes on the study: The study examined how the T cell repertoire changed over the course of pregnancy in women with multiple sclerosis.

The library was obtained by the immunoSEQ multiplex PCR assay. Not all clones reach the TCRdb copy of this immuneACCESS table, which keeps in-frame sequences only. Checked studies attribute under half of the gap to unresolved V genes and leave the rest unexplained. The sample records 80,000 to 100,000 clones, around 94% of which are singletons. The ten biggest clones cover roughly 3% of the sample. Concerning this clone itself: Its specific antigen is unknown. The record has no base qualities; no much larger clone is one base away.

The CDR3 covers 14 residues, taking in both the cysteine and the phenylalanine. Only the CDR3 portion is preserved as DNA: 42 bases, with reading frame beginning at the first base. V is pared back by 5 bases and J by 0 bases, with 7 bases lying between the germline termini. CDR1 and CDR2, per the germline V gene (reference sequence), are MNHEY and SMNVEV. The sequence was obtained from a female donor with multiple sclerosis, enrolled in a pregnancy study. The sequence is built from TRBV27 and TRBJ2-2; the D segment could be TRBD2, given 6 matching bases. The material was peripheral blood, obtained in the first trimester of pregnancy. The CDR3 loop reads CASSGGANTGELFF. The nucleotide sequence reads as follows: TGTGCCAGCAGTGGCGGGGCGAACACCGGGGAGCTGTTTTTT.